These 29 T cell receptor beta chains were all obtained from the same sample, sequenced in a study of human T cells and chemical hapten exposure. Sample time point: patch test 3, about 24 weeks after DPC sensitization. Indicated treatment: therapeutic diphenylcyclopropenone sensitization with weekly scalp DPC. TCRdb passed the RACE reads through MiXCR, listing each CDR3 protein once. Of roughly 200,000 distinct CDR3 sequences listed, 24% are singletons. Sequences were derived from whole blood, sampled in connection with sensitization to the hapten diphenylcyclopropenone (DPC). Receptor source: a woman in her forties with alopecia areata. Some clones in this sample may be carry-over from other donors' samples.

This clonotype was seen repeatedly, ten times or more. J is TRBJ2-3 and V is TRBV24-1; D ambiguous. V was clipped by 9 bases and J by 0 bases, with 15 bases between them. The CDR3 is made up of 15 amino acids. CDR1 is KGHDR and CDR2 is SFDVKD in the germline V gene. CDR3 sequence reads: CATFSPPSSTDTQYF. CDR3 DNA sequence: TGTGCCACCTTTTCCCCACCCTCTAGCACAGATACGCAGTATTTT.

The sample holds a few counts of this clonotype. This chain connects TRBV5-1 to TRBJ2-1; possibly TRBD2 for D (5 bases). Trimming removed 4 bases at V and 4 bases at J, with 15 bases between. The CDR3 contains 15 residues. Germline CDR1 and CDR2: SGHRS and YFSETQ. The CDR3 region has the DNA TGCGCCAGCAGCCCTGACGGGGTCGGGTACAATGAGCAGTTCTTC. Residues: CASSPDGVGYNEQFF.

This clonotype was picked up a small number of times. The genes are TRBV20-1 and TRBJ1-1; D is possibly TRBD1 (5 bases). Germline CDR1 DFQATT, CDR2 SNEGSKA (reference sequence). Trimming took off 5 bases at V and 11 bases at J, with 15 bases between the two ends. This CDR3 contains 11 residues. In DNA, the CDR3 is TGCAGTGCTGGGGCTGAGGGTGGGGCTTTCTTT. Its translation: CSAGAEGGAFF.

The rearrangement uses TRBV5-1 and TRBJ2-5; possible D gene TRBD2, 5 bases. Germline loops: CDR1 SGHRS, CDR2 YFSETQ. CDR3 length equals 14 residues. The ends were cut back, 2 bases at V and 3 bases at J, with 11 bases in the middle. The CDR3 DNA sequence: TGCGCCAGCAGCTTTCGGCCGGGGAAAGAGACCCAGTACTTC. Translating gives CASSFRPGKETQYF.

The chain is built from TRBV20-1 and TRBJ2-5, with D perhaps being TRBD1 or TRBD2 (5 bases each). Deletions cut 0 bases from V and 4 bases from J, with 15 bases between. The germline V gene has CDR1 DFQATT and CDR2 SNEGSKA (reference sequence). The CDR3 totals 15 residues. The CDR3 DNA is TGCAGTGCTAGAGATTCCCTCGATGGGACAGAGACCCAGTACTTC. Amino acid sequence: CSARDSLDGTETQYF.

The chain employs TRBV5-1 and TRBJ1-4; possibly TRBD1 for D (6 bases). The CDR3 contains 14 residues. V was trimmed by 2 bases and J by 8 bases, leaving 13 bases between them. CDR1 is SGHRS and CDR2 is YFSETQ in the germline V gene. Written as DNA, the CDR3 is TGCGCCAGCAGCTTAATACAGGGATCAGAAAAACTGTTTTTT. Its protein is CASSLIQGSEKLFF.

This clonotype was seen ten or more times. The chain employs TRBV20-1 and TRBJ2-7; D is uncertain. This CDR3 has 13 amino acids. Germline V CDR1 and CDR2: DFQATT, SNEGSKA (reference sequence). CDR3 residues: CSGKGPVDYEQYF. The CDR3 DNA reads TGCAGCGGAAAAGGGCCGGTTGACTACGAGCAGTACTTC.

The CDR3 sequence is CASSSLSSGEPQHF. CDR3 nucleotides: TGTGCCAGCAGCAGCTTGTCGTCCGGGGAGCCCCAGCATTTT. The chain links TRBV6-5 to TRBJ1-5; D is ambiguous. Trimming pared 6 bases from V and 8 bases from J, leaving 17 bases between. This CDR3 is 14 amino acids long. Germline loops: CDR1 MNHEY, CDR2 SVGAGI.

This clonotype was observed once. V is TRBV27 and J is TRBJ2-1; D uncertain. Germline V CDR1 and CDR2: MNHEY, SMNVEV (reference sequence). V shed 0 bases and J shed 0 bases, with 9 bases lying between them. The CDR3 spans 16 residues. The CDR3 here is CASSLSPVSSYNEQFF. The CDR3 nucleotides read TGTGCCAGCAGTTTATCCCCGGTGAGCTCCTACAATGAGCAGTTCTTC.

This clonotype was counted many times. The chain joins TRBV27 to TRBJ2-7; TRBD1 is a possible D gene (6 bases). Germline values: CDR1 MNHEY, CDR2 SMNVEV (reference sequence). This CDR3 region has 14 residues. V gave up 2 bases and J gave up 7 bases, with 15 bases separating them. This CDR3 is CASSLGLAGVEQYF. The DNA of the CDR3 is TGTGCCAGCAGTTTAGGGTTGGCAGGGGTTGAGCAGTACTTC.

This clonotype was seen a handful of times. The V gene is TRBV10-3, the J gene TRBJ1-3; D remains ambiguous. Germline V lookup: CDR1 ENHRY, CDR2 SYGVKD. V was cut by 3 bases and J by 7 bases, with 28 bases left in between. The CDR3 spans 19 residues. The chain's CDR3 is CAISDYRLALRVQSNTIYF. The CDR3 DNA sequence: TGTGCCATCAGTGACTACAGATTAGCGCTGAGAGTCCAGTCGAACACCATATATTTT.

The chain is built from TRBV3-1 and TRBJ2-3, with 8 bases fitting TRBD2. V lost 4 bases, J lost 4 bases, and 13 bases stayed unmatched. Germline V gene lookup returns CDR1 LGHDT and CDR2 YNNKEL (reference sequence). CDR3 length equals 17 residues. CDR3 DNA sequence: TGTGCCAGCAGCCTAAGCTTTAGGACTAGCAGCGCAGATACGCAGTATTTT. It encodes CASSLSFRTSSADTQYF.

The CDR3 sequence: CASSPRLGDMNTEAFF. In DNA, the CDR3 is TGTGCCAGCAGCCCCCGGCTAGGGGACATGAACACTGAAGCTTTCTTT. V is TRBV14 and J is TRBJ1-1; possible D gene TRBD1, 6 bases. The germline CDR1 and CDR2 sequences are SGHDN and FVKESK. The V end was cut by 4 bases, the J end by 0 bases, with 15 bases between. This CDR3 has 16 amino acids.

The CDR3 loop is CASSVGVGGNEQFF. The CDR3, as DNA: TGTGCCAGCAGCGTAGGGGTCGGTGGCAATGAGCAGTTCTTC. This chain joins TRBV9 and TRBJ2-1; no firm D call. In germline, CDR1 is SGDLS, CDR2 YYNGEE. V lost 0 bases and J lost 6, with 10 bases in between. This CDR3 comprises 14 residues.

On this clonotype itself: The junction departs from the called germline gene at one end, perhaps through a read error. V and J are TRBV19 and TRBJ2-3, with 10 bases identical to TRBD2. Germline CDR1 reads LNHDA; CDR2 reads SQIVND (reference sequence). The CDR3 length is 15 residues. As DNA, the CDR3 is TGTGCCAGTAGGATAGCGGGAGGTGGTACAGATACGCAGTATTTT. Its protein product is CASRIAGGGTDTQYF.

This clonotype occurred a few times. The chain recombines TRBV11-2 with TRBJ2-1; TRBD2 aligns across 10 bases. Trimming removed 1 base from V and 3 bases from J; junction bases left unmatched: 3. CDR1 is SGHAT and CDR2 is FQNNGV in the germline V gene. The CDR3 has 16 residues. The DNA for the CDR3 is TGTGCCAGCAGCTTAGGCTCTAGCGGGAGCTACAATGAGCAGTTCTTC. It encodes CASSLGSSGSYNEQFF.

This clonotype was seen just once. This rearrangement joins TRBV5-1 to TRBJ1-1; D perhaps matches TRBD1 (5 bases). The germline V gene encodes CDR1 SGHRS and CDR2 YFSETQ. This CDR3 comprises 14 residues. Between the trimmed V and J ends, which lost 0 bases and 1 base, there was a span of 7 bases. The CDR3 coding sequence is TGCGCCAGCAGCTTGGGACAGACGAACACTGAAGCTTTCTTT. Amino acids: CASSLGQTNTEAFF.

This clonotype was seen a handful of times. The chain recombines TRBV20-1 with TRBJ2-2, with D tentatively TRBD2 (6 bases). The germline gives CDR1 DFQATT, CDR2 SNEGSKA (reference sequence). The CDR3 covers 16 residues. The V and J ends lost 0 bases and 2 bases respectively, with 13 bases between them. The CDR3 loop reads CSARDRRDLNTGELFF. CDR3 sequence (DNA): TGCAGTGCTAGAGATAGGCGGGACTTAAACACCGGGGAGCTGTTTTTT.

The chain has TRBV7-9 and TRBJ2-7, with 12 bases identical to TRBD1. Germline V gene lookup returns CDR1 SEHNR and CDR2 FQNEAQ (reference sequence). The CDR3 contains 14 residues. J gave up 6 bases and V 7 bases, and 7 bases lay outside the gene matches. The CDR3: CASKPGQGALEQYF. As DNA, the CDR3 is TGTGCCAGCAAGCCGGGACAGGGGGCGCTCGAGCAGTACTTC.

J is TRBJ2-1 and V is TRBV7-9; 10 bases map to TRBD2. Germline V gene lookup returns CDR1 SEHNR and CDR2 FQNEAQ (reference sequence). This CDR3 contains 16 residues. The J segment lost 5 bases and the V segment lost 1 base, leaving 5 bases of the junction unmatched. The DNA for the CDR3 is TGTGCCAGCAGCTTAGTGGAACTAGCGGGACACAATGAGCAGTTCTTC. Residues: CASSLVELAGHNEQFF.

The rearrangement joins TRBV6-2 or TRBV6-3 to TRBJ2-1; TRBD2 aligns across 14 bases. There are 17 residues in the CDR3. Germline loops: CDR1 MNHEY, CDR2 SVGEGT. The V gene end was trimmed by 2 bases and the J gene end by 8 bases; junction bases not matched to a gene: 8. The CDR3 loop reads CASSYPTGTSGSDEQFF. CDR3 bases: TGTGCCAGCAGTTACCCAACCGGGACTAGCGGGAGCGATGAGCAGTTCTTC.

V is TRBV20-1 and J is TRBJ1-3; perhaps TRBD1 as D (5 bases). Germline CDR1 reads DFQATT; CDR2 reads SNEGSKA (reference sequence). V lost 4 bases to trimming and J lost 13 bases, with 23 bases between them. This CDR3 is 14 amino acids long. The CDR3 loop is CSAKDPGTSTAIYF. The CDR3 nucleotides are TGCAGTGCTAAAGATCCGGGGACCTCCACGGCGATATATTTT.

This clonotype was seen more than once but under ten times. CDR3 DNA: TGTGCCAGCAGTTATAATTGGAGGGATGAAGCTTTCTTT. It yields the protein CASSYNWRDEAFF. The rearrangement joins TRBV6-5 to TRBJ1-1; D gene uncertain. The CDR3 covers 13 residues. Germline values: CDR1 MNHEY, CDR2 SVGAGI. V lost 3 bases and J lost 7, with 12 bases in between.

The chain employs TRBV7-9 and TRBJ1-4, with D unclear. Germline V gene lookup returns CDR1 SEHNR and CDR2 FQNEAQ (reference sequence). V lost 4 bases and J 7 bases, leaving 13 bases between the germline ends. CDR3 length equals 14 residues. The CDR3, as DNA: TGTGCCAGCAGCTCACGCGCGGCAGGTGAAAAACTGTTTTTT. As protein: CASSSRAAGEKLFF.

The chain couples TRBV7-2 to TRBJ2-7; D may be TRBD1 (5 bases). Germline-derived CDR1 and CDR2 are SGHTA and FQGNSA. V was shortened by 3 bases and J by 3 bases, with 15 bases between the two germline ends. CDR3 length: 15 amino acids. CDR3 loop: CASSLGSTANYEQYF. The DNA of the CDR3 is TGTGCCAGCAGCTTGGGGTCGACAGCGAACTACGAGCAGTACTTC.

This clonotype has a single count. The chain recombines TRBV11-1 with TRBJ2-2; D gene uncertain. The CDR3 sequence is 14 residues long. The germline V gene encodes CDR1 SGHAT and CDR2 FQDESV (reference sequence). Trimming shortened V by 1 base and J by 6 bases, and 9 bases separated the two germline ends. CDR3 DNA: TGTGCCAGCAGCTTAGTTTCAGGTGCCGGGGAGCTGTTTTTT. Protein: CASSLVSGAGELFF.

The CDR3 protein is CASSPSLNYEQYF. As DNA, the CDR3 is TGCGCCAGCAGCCCCTCACTCAATTACGAGCAGTACTTC. V is TRBV5-1 and J is TRBJ2-7; D remains ambiguous. Germline CDR1 SGHRS, CDR2 YFSETQ. Trimming took 4 bases from V and 4 from J, leaving 12 bases between them. The CDR3 spans 13 residues.

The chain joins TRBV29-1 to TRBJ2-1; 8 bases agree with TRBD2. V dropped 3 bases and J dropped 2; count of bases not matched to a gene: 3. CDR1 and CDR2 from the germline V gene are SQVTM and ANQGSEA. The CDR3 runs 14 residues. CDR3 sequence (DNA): TGCAGCGTTGAGGCTAGCGGGCCCTACAATGAGCAGTTCTTC. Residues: CSVEASGPYNEQFF.

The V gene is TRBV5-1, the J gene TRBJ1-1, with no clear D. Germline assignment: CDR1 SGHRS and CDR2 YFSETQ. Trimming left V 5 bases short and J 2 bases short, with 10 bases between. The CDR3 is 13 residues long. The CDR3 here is CASRGTDNTEAFF. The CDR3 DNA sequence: TGCGCCAGCAGGGGTACAGATAACACTGAAGCTTTCTTT.